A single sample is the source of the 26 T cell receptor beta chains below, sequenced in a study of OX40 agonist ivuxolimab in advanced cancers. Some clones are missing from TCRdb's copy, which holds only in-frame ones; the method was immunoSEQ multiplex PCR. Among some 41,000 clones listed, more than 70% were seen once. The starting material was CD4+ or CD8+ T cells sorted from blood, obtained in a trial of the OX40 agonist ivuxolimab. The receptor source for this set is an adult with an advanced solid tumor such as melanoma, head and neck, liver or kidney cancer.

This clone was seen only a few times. The CDR3 nucleotides read TGTGCCAGCAGCTCCGGGTCGGGCACTGAAGCTTTCTTT. This codes for CASSSGSGTEAFF. The chain employs TRBV7-2 and TRBJ1-1; D gene unclear. Germline lookup yields CDR1 SGHTA and CDR2 FQGNSA. V was cut by 4 bases and J by 4 bases, with 10 bases left in between. The length of the CDR3 is 13 residues.

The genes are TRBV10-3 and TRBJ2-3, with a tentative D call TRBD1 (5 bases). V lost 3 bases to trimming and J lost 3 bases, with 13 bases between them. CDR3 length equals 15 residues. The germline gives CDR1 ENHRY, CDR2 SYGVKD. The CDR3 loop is CAISDRVESTDTQYF. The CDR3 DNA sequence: TGTGCCATCAGTGACAGGGTTGAATCGACAGATACGCAGTATTTT.

CDR3 in amino acids: CASSPGAGRENTEAFF. The CDR3 DNA follows: TGTGCCAGCAGTCCTGGGGCTGGAAGGGAGAACACTGAAGCTTTCTTT. This sequence joins TRBV2 and TRBJ1-1; perhaps TRBD1 as D (5 bases). This CDR3 has 16 amino acids. V was cut by 5 bases and J by 1 base, with 17 bases left in between. Germline V gene sequence: CDR1 SNHLY, CDR2 FYNNEI.

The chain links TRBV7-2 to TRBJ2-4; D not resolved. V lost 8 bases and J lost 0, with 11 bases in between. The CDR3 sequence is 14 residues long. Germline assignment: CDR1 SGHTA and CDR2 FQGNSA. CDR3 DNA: TGTGCCAGCCAGGACCGATTAGCCAAAAACATTCAGTACTTC. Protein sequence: CASQDRLAKNIQYF. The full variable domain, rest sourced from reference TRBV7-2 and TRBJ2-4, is GAGVSQSPSNKVTEKGKDVELRCDPISGHTALYWYRQSLGQGLEFLIYFQGNSAPDKSGLPSDRFSAERTGGSVSTLTIQRTQQEDSAVYLCASQDRLAKNIQYFGAGTRLSVL.

The CDR3 DNA reads TGTGCCAGCAGGCCCGAGGCGGCCGGGGAGCTGTTTTTT. Its translation is CASRPEAAGELFF. This chain connects TRBV6-4 to TRBJ2-2; no firm D call. This CDR3 comprises 13 residues. Deletions cut 6 bases from V and 6 bases from J, with 11 bases between. Germline V lookup: CDR1 MRHNA, CDR2 SNTAGT.

This chain's CDR3 is CASSTRASLGDTQYF. CDR3 nucleotides: TGTGCCAGCAGCACGAGGGCGAGTTTAGGAGATACGCAGTATTTT. The V gene is TRBV5-4, the J gene TRBJ2-3, with a weak D call TRBD2 (5 bases). The CDR3 loop spans 15 amino acids. V gave up 4 bases and J gave up 5 bases, with 17 bases separating them. Germline V gene sequence: CDR1 SGHNT, CDR2 YYREEE (reference sequence).

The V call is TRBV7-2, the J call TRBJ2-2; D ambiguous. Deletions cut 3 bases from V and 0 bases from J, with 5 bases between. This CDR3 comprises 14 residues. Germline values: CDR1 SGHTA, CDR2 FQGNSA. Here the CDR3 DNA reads TGTGCCAGCAGCTTTACTTCGAACACCGGGGAGCTGTTTTTT. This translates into CASSFTSNTGELFF.

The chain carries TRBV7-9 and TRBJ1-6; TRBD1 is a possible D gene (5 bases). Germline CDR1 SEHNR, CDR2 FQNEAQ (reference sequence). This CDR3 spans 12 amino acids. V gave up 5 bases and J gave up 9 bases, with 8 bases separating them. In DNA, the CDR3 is TGTGCCAGCAGCCCCGACAGTTCACCCCTCCACTTT. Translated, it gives CASSPDSSPLHF.

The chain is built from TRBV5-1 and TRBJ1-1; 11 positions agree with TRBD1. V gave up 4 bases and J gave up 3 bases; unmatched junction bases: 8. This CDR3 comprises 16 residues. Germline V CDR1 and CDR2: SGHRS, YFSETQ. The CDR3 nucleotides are TGCGCCAGCAGCCTTGGACAGGGGGCGCGGGACACTGAAGCTTTCTTT. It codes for CASSLGQGARDTEAFF. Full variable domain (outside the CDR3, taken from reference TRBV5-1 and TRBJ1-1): KAGVTQTPRYLIKTRGQQVTLSCSPISGHRSVSWYQQTPGQGLQFLFEYFSETQRNKGNFPGRFSGRQFSNSRSEMNVSTLELGDSALYLCASSLGQGARDTEAFFGQGTRLTVV.

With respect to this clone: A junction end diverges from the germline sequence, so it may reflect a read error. CDR3 bases: TGTGCCAGCAGTTACTCGACCGGGCAAGTCTTC. Amino acid sequence: CASSYSTGQVF. This chain connects TRBV6-5 to TRBJ1-2; no firm D call. Germline V gene sequence: CDR1 MNHEY, CDR2 SVGAGI. The CDR3 totals 11 residues.

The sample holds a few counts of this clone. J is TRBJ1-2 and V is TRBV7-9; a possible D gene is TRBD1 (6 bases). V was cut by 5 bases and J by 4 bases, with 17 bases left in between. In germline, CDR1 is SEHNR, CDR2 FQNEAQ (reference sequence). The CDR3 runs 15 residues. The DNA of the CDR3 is TGTGCCAGCAGCCCGACAGGAGCCCACCTCTATGGCTACACCTTC. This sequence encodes CASSPTGAHLYGYTF.

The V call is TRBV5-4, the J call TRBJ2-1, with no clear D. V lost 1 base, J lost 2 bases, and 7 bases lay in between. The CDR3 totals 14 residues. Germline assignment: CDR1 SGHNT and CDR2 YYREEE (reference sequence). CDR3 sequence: CASSLLNAYNEQFF. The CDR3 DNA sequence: TGTGCCAGCAGCTTGTTGAATGCCTACAATGAGCAGTTCTTC.

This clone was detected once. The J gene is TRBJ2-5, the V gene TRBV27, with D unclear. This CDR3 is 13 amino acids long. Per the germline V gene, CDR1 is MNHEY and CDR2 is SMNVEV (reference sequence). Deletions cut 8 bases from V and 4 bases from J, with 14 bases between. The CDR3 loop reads CASAHGSSETQYF. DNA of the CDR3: TGTGCCAGCGCACACGGGTCGTCAGAGACCCAGTACTTC.

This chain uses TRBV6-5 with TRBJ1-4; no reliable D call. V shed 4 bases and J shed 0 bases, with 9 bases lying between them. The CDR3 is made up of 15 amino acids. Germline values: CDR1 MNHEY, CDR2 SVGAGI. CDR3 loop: CASSFAAATNEKLFF. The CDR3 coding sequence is TGTGCCAGCAGTTTCGCGGCGGCAACTAATGAAAAACTGTTTTTT.

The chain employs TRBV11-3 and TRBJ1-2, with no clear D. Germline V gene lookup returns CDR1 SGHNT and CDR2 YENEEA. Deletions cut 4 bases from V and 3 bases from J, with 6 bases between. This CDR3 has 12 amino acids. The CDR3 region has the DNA TGTGCCAGCAGCTCCCAGGACTATGGCTACACCTTC. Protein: CASSSQDYGYTF.

CDR3 in DNA: TGTGCCAGCAGCCCCCGACTAGCGGGGGGCGTGCGGTCAGATACGCAGTATTTT. This sequence encodes CASSPRLAGGVRSDTQYF. The V and J genes are TRBV7-2 and TRBJ2-3, with 13 nucleotides matching TRBD2. J was trimmed by 4 bases and V by 5 bases; bases with no gene match: 12. The CDR3 runs 18 residues. Germline assignment: CDR1 SGHTA and CDR2 FQGNSA.

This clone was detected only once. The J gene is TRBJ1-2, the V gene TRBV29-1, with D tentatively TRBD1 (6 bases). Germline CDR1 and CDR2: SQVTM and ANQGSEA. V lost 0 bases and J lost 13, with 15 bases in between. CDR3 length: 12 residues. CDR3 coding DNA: TGCAGCGTTGAAGATGGGGGCCAGATCGGCACCTTC. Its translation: CSVEDGGQIGTF.

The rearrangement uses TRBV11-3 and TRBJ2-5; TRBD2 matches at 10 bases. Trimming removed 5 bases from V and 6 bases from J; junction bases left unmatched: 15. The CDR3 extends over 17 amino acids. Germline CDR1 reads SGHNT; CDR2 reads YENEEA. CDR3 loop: CASSPRSSGGSRKTQYF. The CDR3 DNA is TGTGCCAGCAGCCCCCGCTCTAGCGGGGGCTCCAGAAAGACCCAGTACTTC.

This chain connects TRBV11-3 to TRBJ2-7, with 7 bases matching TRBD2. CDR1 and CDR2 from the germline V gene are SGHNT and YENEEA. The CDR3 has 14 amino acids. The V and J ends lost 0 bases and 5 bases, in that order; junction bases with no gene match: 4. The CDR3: CASSLDPGRDEQYF. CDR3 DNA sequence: TGTGCCAGCAGCTTAGATCCAGGGAGGGACGAGCAGTACTTC.

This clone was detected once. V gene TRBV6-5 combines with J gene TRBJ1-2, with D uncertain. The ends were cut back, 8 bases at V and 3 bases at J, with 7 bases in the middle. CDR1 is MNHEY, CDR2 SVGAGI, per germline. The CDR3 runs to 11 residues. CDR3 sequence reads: CASLGDYGYTF. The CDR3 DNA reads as TGTGCCAGCTTGGGTGACTATGGCTACACCTTC.

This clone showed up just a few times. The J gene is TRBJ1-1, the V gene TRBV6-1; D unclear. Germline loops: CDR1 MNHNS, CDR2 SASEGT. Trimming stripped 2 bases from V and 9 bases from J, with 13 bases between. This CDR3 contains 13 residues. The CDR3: CASSERKENKAFF. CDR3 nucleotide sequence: TGTGCCAGCAGTGAAAGAAAGGAGAACAAAGCTTTCTTT.

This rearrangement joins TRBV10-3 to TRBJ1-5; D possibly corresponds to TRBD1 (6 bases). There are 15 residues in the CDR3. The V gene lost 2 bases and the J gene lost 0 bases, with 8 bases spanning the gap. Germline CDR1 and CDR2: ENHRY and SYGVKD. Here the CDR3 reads CAISEGQHSNQPQHF. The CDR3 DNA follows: TGTGCCATCAGTGAGGGACAGCATAGCAATCAGCCCCAGCATTTT.

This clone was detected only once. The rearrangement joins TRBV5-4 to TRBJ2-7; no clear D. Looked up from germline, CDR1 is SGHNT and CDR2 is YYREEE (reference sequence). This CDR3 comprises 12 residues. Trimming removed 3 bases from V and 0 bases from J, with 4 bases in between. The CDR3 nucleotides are TGTGCCAGCAGCTCCGACTCCTACGAGCAGTACTTC. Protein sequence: CASSSDSYEQYF. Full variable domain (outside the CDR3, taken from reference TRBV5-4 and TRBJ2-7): ETGVTQSPTHLIKTRGQQVTLRCSSQSGHNTVSWYQQALGQGPQFIFQYYREEENGRGNFPPRFSGLQFPNYSSELNVNALELDDSALYLCASSSDSYEQYFGPGTRLTVT.

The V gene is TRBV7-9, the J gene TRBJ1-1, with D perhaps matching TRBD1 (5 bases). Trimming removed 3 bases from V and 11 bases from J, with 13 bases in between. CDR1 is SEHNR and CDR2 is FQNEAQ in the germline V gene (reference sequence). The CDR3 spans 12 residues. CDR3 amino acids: CASSLTAGNAFF. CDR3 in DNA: TGTGCCAGCAGCTTGACAGCGGGGAATGCTTTCTTT. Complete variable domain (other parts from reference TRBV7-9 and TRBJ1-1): DTGVSQNPRHKITKRGQNVTFRCDPISEHNRLYWYRQTLGQGPEFLTYFQNEAQLEKSRLLSDRFSAERPKGSFSTLEIQRTEQGDSAMYLCASSLTAGNAFFGQGTRLTVV.

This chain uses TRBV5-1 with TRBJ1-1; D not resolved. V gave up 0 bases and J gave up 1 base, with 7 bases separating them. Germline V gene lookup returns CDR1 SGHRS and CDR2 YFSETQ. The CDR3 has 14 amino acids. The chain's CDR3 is CASSLGAANTEAFF. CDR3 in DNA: TGCGCCAGCAGCTTGGGGGCGGCGAACACTGAAGCTTTCTTT.

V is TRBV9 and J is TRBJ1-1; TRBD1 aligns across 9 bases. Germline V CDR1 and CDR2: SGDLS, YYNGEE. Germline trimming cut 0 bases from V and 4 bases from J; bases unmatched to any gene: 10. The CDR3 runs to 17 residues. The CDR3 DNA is TGTGCCAGCAGCGTAGGGGGGACAGGGTCCTGGGTCACTGAAGCTTTCTTT. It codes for CASSVGGTGSWVTEAFF.